The present T cell receptor (beta chain) was sequenced within a study of cytomegalovirus exposure and HLA in healthy donors. The donors were members of the validation cohort comprising 100 to 150 subjects, separate from the approximately 630-subject first cohort. Per germline, CDR1 SGHAT and CDR2 FQNNGV. This CDR3 region has 17 residues. V lost 1 base and J lost 2; bases outside the gene matches: 5. TCRdb keeps only in-frame clones here, not all; method: immunoSEQ multiplex PCR. The profile shows about 110,000 clones, under 97% of them singletons. This rearrangement joins TRBV11-2 to TRBJ2-3; 11 nucleotides line up with TRBD2. Source material: PBMCs. The TCR comes from a woman between 18 and 29 years old in good health and CMV-seronegative. CDR3 sequence: CASSLGSSGGITDTQYF. In DNA form, the CDR3 reads TGTGCCAGCAGCTTAGGTTCTAGCGGGGGGATCACAGATACGCAGTATTTT.